This TCR beta chain was recorded in a study of neurological immune-mediated disorders. About the research overall: Of roughly 34 multiple sclerosis patients, roughly 30 were relapsing-remitting and 3 secondary progressive.

Study-level findings and limits: Multiple sclerosis was found to have the least TCR clonal expansion, below healthy controls, and HTLV-1-associated myelopathy the most.

The sample holds many counts of this clonotype. Its antigen is unknown. By 5'RACE with 10-nucleotide random UMIs, the cDNA was made. Using its own MiXCR run on the 5' RACE reads, TCRdb lists one record per CDR3 protein. This sample has around 130,000 distinct CDR3 sequences, with approximately 3.2% found just once. Germline V gene sequence: CDR1 GTSNPN, CDR2 SVGIG (reference sequence). The V gene lost 4 bases and the J gene lost 0 bases, with 9 bases spanning the gap. This CDR3 comprises 13 residues. The starting material, 2 million PBMCs stored at -80 C, gave rise to the unsorted libraries. The receptor's source is a woman aged 25-40 years with multiple sclerosis. The genes are TRBV30 and TRBJ2-5; TRBD1 is a possible D gene (5 bases). Source material: PBMCs. Here the CDR3 reads CAWTQAYQETQYF. The CDR3, as DNA: TGTGCCTGGACACAGGCGTACCAAGAGACCCAGTACTTC.